These T cell receptor beta chains were read from a single sample in a study of early T cells in non-severe SARS-CoV-2 infection. TCRdb passed the 5' RACE reads through MiXCR, listing each CDR3 protein once. The sample holds about 48,000 distinct CDR3 sequences; roughly 5.3% are singletons and the top ten take about 4.3%. The sequencing sample was made of whole blood. Receptors originate from an adult who was a healthcare worker with PCR-confirmed SARS-CoV-2 infection or an uninfected control (not recorded which). Each CDR3 is given with its conserved first and last residue. Fields, in order: V gene, CDR3 protein.

V gene: TRBV5-4
CDR3 protein: CASSFPGDTGELFF

V gene: TRBV7-3
CDR3 protein: CASSYTPGYTGELFF

V gene: TRBV6-2/TRBV6-3
CDR3 protein: CASGDVTAEAFF

V gene: TRBV9
CDR3 protein: CASSPHLRGPANYGYTF

V gene: TRBV7-3
CDR3 protein: CASSLNRLNTEAFF

V gene: TRBV14
CDR3 protein: CASSQDEDYGYTF

V gene: TRBV12-3/TRBV12-4
CDR3 protein: CASSRGQGIPLNQPQHF

V gene: TRBV6-6
CDR3 protein: CASWPGQGSYEQYF

V gene: TRBV11-2
CDR3 protein: CASSLYLGTENEAFF

V gene: TRBV7-2
CDR3 protein: CASSSDGDRHSNQPQHF

V gene: TRBV6-2/TRBV6-3
CDR3 protein: CASSSTGTGIYEQYF

V gene: TRBV6-2/TRBV6-3
CDR3 protein: CASSSNLRKTF

V gene: TRBV5-6
CDR3 protein: CASSLGPTDRGGSPLHF

V gene: TRBV5-1
CDR3 protein: CASSLGAGSGEQYF

V gene: TRBV5-8
CDR3 protein: CASSLYRRNEKLFF

V gene: TRBV6-5
CDR3 protein: CASSLRRGRTGELFF

V gene: TRBV21-1
CDR3 protein: CASNPGHRVLSNTGELFF

V gene: TRBV5-1
CDR3 protein: CASSPSPGGNQPQHF

V gene: TRBV7-6
CDR3 protein: CASSLNRAAGTNEQFF

V gene: TRBV7-9
CDR3 protein: CAILLLPALIEAFF

V gene: TRBV11-3
CDR3 protein: CASSPGQAEAFF

V gene: TRBV10-1
CDR3 protein: CASSTSYEQYF

V gene: TRBV5-1
CDR3 protein: CASSPLAEETQYF

V gene: TRBV10-3
CDR3 protein: CAISEGGPPMDGYTF

V gene: TRBV20-1
CDR3 protein: CSASGSGPYEQYF

V gene: TRBV15
CDR3 protein: CATSRAPGQGAPSLIF

V gene: TRBV3-1
CDR3 protein: CASSNMLAGSYEQYF

V gene: TRBV5-1
CDR3 protein: CASSSQQGLDTEAFF

V gene: TRBV7-2
CDR3 protein: CASSLRPTGSTDTQYF

V gene: TRBV6-5
CDR3 protein: CASSFSALTGGHTEAFF

V gene: TRBV29-1
CDR3 protein: CSVEDPLPAGTQYF

V gene: TRBV7-2
CDR3 protein: CASSALGTIREQYF

V gene: TRBV5-1
CDR3 protein: CASSSGNTEAFF

V gene: TRBV6-1
CDR3 protein: CASRRARTDTQYF

V gene: TRBV7-2
CDR3 protein: CASSSYTGELFF

V gene: TRBV12-3/TRBV12-4
CDR3 protein: CASSLASSGGFLDTQYF

V gene: TRBV7-6
CDR3 protein: CASSWSLRASNTGELFF

V gene: TRBV7-2
CDR3 protein: CASNPDGTNSPLHF

V gene: TRBV7-6
CDR3 protein: CASSLEIAGGPYNEQFF

V gene: TRBV27
CDR3 protein: CASSTLRGNHEQYF

V gene: TRBV20-1
CDR3 protein: CSAKRSGSSYNEQFF

V gene: TRBV11-2
CDR3 protein: CASSNPPGRTHYEQYF

V gene: TRBV12-3/TRBV12-4
CDR3 protein: CASSPWGPKNEKLFF

V gene: TRBV7-8
CDR3 protein: CASSRNPRSGGVQETQYF

V gene: TRBV20-1
CDR3 protein: CSAAGGSGNTIYF

V gene: TRBV20-1
CDR3 protein: CSAISGGLGYSPLHF

V gene: TRBV20-1
CDR3 protein: CSALSGGAIASTDTQYF

V gene: TRBV16
CDR3 protein: CASSQQGTNEKLFF